These 30 T cell receptor beta chains originate from one sample sequenced in a study of T cells in Graves' hyperthyroidism and ophthalmopathy. Amplified TCR beta CDR3 regions came from RNA transcripts. Using the HTBI primer set, a first-round RT-PCR was run on the TCR CDR3. Each CDR3 protein is one row after TCRdb ran MiXCR on the multiplex PCR reads. The sample includes over 300,000 distinct CDR3 sequences, about 15% of them seen just once. Sequenced: blood. These receptors came from a woman aged 55-69 years with Graves' hyperthyroidism.

DNA for the CDR3: TGCAGCGCCGAGGACAGGATCGGTGAGCAGTTCTTC. Its translation is CSAEDRIGEQFF. This chain links TRBV29-1 with TRBJ2-1, with TRBD1 matching 7 bases. J lost 9 bases, V lost 7 bases, and 9 bases had no gene match. The CDR3 extends over 12 amino acids. Germline V gives CDR1 SQVTM, CDR2 ANQGSEA.

This clonotype appeared many times. The V gene is TRBV11-2, the J gene TRBJ1-1; tentatively, D is TRBD1 (5 bases). Germline V gives CDR1 SGHAT, CDR2 FQNNGV. The CDR3 has 13 amino acids. V shed 5 bases and J shed 7 bases, with 14 bases lying between them. CDR3 protein: CASSPGRGFEAFF. CDR3 nucleotide sequence: TGTGCCAGCAGCCCGGGACGTGGATTTGAAGCTTTCTTT.

This clonotype was counted at least ten times. The CDR3 sequence: CASSHERESTDTQYF. CDR3 in DNA: TGTGCCAGCAGTCACGAGCGGGAGAGCACAGATACGCAGTATTTT. V is TRBV6-1 and J is TRBJ2-3; 8 nucleotides match TRBD2. V gave up 5 bases and J gave up 0 bases; unmatched junction bases: 4. CDR1 and CDR2 (germline): MNHNS, SASEGT. The CDR3 totals 15 residues.

The genes are TRBV5-1 and TRBJ2-1; 12 bases agree with TRBD2. V shed 4 bases, J shed 6 bases, and the junction held 5 bases outside the gene matches. The germline V gene has CDR1 SGHRS and CDR2 YFSETQ. This CDR3 is built from 15 residues. The CDR3 here is CASSRLAGESNEQFF. DNA of the CDR3: TGCGCCAGCAGCCGACTAGCGGGAGAATCCAATGAGCAGTTCTTC.

This clonotype has at least ten counts. The gene calls are TRBV29-1 and TRBJ1-2, with 10 bases matching TRBD1. This CDR3 is built from 19 residues. Germline-derived CDR1 and CDR2 are SQVTM and ANQGSEA. The trim removed 4 bases at V and 3 bases at J, leaving 20 bases unmatched. The CDR3 bases are TGCAGCGTTGTCCCACTCGGGATGAGGGGGACAGGGGACGACTATGGCTACACCTTC. It encodes CSVVPLGMRGTGDDYGYTF. The whole variable domain, remainder taken from reference TRBV29-1 and TRBJ1-2, is SAVISQKPSRDICQRGTSLTIQCQVDSQVTMMFWYRQQPGQSLTLIATANQGSEATYESGFVIDKFPISRPNLTFSTLTVSNMSPEDSSIYLCSVVPLGMRGTGDDYGYTFGSGTRLTVV.

This clonotype was observed at least ten times. The chain couples TRBV20-1 to TRBJ2-5; 8 bases are a match to TRBD2. J was trimmed by 0 bases and V by 3 bases; bases with no gene match: 9. This CDR3 is 16 amino acids long. CDR1 and CDR2 from the germline V gene are DFQATT and SNEGSKA (reference sequence). The chain's CDR3 is CSARSSREANQETQYF. CDR3 bases: TGCAGTGCTAGGTCTTCGCGGGAGGCAAACCAAGAGACCCAGTACTTC.

This clonotype was detected many times. The V gene is TRBV20-1, the J gene TRBJ1-5; tentatively, D is TRBD1 (5 bases). The CDR3 is made up of 12 amino acids. The germline V gene encodes CDR1 DFQATT and CDR2 SNEGSKA (reference sequence). Trimming took off 7 bases at V and 1 base at J, with 8 bases between the two ends. The CDR3 nucleotides read TGCAGTGGCGGGGGGAGCAATCAGCCCCAGCATTTT. It yields the protein CSGGGSNQPQHF.

The CDR3 loop is CASTPGGGANVLTF. The CDR3 DNA is TGTGCCAGCACCCCAGGGGGGGGGGCCAACGTCCTGACTTTC. The chain joins TRBV27 to TRBJ2-6, with D possibly matching TRBD1 (7 bases). CDR1 MNHEY and CDR2 SMNVEV come from the germline V gene (reference sequence). The CDR3 extends over 14 amino acids. V lost 7 bases and J lost 4, with 11 bases in between.

The chain has TRBV12-3 or TRBV12-4 and TRBJ2-7, with TRBD2 identical over 14 bases. The CDR3 is 16 residues long. The junction had 10 bases not matched to a gene; V was cut back by 5 bases and J by 7 bases. CDR3 sequence: CASSTGGTSGSGEQYF. The CDR3 bases are TGTGCCAGCAGTACAGGGGGGACTAGCGGGAGTGGAGAGCAGTACTTC.

The chain carries TRBV5-1 and TRBJ1-1; TRBD1 agrees at 8 bases. The CDR3 spans 12 residues. J lost 7 bases, V lost 6 bases, and 5 bases had no gene match. Germline assignment: CDR1 SGHRS and CDR2 YFSETQ. The CDR3 sequence: CASMDGTGEAFF. DNA of the CDR3: TGCGCCAGCATGGACGGGACAGGTGAAGCTTTCTTT.

This clonotype has just a few counts. V and J are TRBV5-8 and TRBJ2-5; 7 bases match TRBD1. Germline CDR1 and CDR2: SGHTS and YDEGEE. V shed 4 bases, J shed 6 bases, and the junction held 6 bases outside the gene matches. The CDR3 runs to 13 residues. Here the CDR3 reads CASSVGGGQTQYF. CDR3 DNA: TGTGCCAGCAGCGTAGGGGGCGGGCAGACCCAGTACTTC.

This clonotype was seen many times. The rearrangement joins TRBV5-1 to TRBJ2-7; D gene ambiguous. Per germline, CDR1 SGHRS and CDR2 YFSETQ. The V end was cut by 0 bases, the J end by 2 bases, with 9 bases between. The CDR3 contains 14 residues. The CDR3 loop is CASSLAVGTYEQYF. The CDR3 coding sequence is TGCGCCAGCAGCTTGGCCGTGGGAACCTACGAGCAGTACTTC.

This clonotype was picked up many times. The J gene is TRBJ2-1, the V gene TRBV28; TRBD1 matches at 7 bases. Germline loops: CDR1 MDHEN, CDR2 SYDVKM. V shed 4 bases and J 3 bases; nucleotides not matched to a gene: 3. The CDR3 totals 14 residues. The CDR3 DNA reads as TGTGCCAGCAGTTCAGGGGACAGCTACAATGAGCAGTTCTTC. It specifies CASSSGDSYNEQFF. The variable domain in full, completed from reference TRBV28 and TRBJ2-1, reads DVKVTQSSRYLVKRTGEKVFLECVQDMDHENMFWYRQDPGLGLRLIYFSYDVKMKEKGDIPEGYSVSREKKERFSLILESASTNQTSMYLCASSSGDSYNEQFFGPGTRLTVL.

This chain connects TRBV20-1 to TRBJ1-1; the D is unclear. The length of the CDR3 is 9 residues. Germline V gene data show CDR1 as DFQATT and CDR2 as SNEGSKA (reference sequence). V was trimmed by 3 bases and J by 7 bases, leaving 3 bases between them. The CDR3 DNA reads as TGCAGTGCTAGTCATGAAGCTTTCTTT. Amino acid sequence: CSASHEAFF.

This clonotype was counted many times. At one boundary the junction diverges from the germline segment, which might be a read error. This chain uses TRBV10-3 with TRBJ2-1; D perhaps matches TRBD2 (5 bases). The length of the CDR3 is 14 residues. The germline V gene encodes CDR1 ENHRY and CDR2 SYGVKD. The DNA for the CDR3 is TGTGCCATCACTGAGGGAAAGTCCTACAATGAGCAGTTCTTC. Translating it yields CAITEGKSYNEQFF.

This clonotype was observed a few times. The chain combines TRBV30 with TRBJ2-7; TRBD1 agrees at 11 bases. The CDR3 is made up of 15 amino acids. Germline V lookup: CDR1 GTSNPN, CDR2 SVGIG (reference sequence). Trimming removed 1 base from V and 5 bases from J; junction bases left unmatched: 7. CDR3 in amino acids: CAWSGTGGVADEQYF. CDR3 sequence (DNA): TGTGCCTGGAGTGGGACAGGGGGCGTAGCCGACGAGCAGTACTTC.

This clonotype appeared many times. The chain is built from TRBV3-1 and TRBJ2-7, with TRBD2 identical over 7 bases. CDR3 length: 15 amino acids. V was pared by 2 bases and J by 2 bases, with 6 bases of the junction left unmatched. CDR1 LGHDT and CDR2 YNNKEL come from the germline V gene (reference sequence). The chain's CDR3 is CASSQQTSVPYEQYF. Written as DNA, the CDR3 is TGTGCCAGCAGCCAACAAACTAGCGTACCCTACGAGCAGTACTTC.

This clonotype was picked up many times. The chain is built from TRBV18 and TRBJ2-7, with D possibly TRBD2 on 7 matching bases. The germline V gene has CDR1 KGHSH and CDR2 LQKENI. This CDR3 is 16 amino acids long. Trimming removed 6 bases at V and 7 bases at J, with 25 bases between. The CDR3 loop is CASSPGARAGPTEQYF. Here the CDR3 DNA reads TGTGCCAGCTCCCCGGGGGCAAGAGCGGGGCCTACTGAGCAGTACTTC.

In its sample, this clonotype was seen many times. This chain links TRBV12-3 or TRBV12-4 with TRBJ1-4; 9 bases map to TRBD1. J lost 7 bases, V lost 4 bases, and 7 bases had no gene match. The CDR3 covers 15 residues. CDR3 amino acids: CASSSGTGSLEKLFF. The CDR3 DNA reads TGTGCCAGCAGTTCCGGGACAGGGAGTCTTGAAAAACTGTTTTTT.

Many counts were recorded for this clonotype. This rearrangement joins TRBV5-1 to TRBJ1-1; D possibly corresponds to TRBD1 (6 bases). The CDR3 is 12 residues long. With 2 bases removed from V and 7 bases from J, the gap between germline ends came to 9 bases. The V gene's germline CDR1 is SGHRS and CDR2 YFSETQ. The CDR3 region is CASSLQGIEAFF. As DNA, the CDR3 is TGCGCCAGCAGCTTACAGGGCATTGAAGCTTTCTTT.

This clonotype came up many times. This chain joins TRBV12-5 and TRBJ2-5; 12 nucleotides agree with TRBD2. The CDR3 spans 17 residues. Per the germline V gene, CDR1 is LGHNT and CDR2 is FRNRAP. With V trimmed by 0 bases and J by 3 bases, 5 bases remained unmatched. This CDR3 is CASGLVLAGGKKETQYF. The CDR3 coding sequence is TGTGCTAGTGGTTTGGTACTAGCGGGAGGAAAAAAAGAGACCCAGTACTTC.

This clonotype was seen only once. The chain couples TRBV25-1 to TRBJ2-1, with 12 bases aligning to TRBD2. The trim removed 4 bases at V and 4 bases at J, leaving 5 bases unmatched. The V gene's germline CDR1 is MGHDK and CDR2 SYGVNS. The CDR3 loop spans 16 amino acids. CDR3 DNA: TGTGCCAGCAGTGTCCCTAGCGGGAGGGGGTACAATGAGCAGTTCTTC. Translating gives CASSVPSGRGYNEQFF.

At least ten counts were recorded for this clonotype. The V call is TRBV12-3 or TRBV12-4, the J call TRBJ1-1; the D is unclear. The CDR3 runs 12 residues. V lost 2 bases, J lost 8 bases, and 9 bases lay in between. CDR3 sequence: CASSLLGREAFF. The CDR3 nucleotides are TGTGCCAGCAGTTTATTGGGCAGGGAAGCTTTCTTT.

This clonotype was found many times. The V call is TRBV10-3, the J call TRBJ2-3; 12 bases are a match to TRBD2. Trimming at V came to 8 bases and at J to 0 bases, leaving 3 bases not matched to a gene. The CDR3 sequence is 15 residues long. Germline loops: CDR1 ENHRY, CDR2 SYGVKD. CDR3 amino acids: CAIGGTSGSTDTQYF. The CDR3 bases are TGTGCCATCGGGGGGACTAGCGGGAGCACAGATACGCAGTATTTT.

This clonotype came up many times. This chain joins TRBV13 and TRBJ2-1; 8 bases map to TRBD1. J was trimmed by 4 bases and V by 4 bases; bases with no gene match: 6. The CDR3 totals 15 residues. Germline assignment: CDR1 PRHDT and CDR2 FYEKMQ (reference sequence). The CDR3 DNA follows: TGTGCCAGCAGCTCCGGACAGGGTGGGTACAATGAGCAGTTCTTC. Amino acids: CASSSGQGGYNEQFF.

This clonotype was observed a few times. The V and J genes are TRBV28 and TRBJ1-1, with 8 nucleotides matching TRBD1. This CDR3 has 14 residues. Germline V CDR1 and CDR2: MDHEN, SYDVKM. The ends lost 5 bases at V and 7 bases at J; junction bases unmatched: 9. Written as DNA, the CDR3 is TGTGCCAGCAGTCTCACAGGGGGGTGGGGTGAAGCTTTCTTT. Translated, it gives CASSLTGGWGEAFF.

This clonotype came up many times. The V and J genes are TRBV6-1 and TRBJ2-5, with 8 bases aligning to TRBD2. V shed 10 bases, J shed 3 bases, and the junction held 10 bases outside the gene matches. CDR3 length: 14 amino acids. Germline lookup yields CDR1 MNHNS and CDR2 SASEGT. The CDR3 bases are TGTGCCACCACTCCCCTAGCGGGTAAAGAGACCCAGTACTTC. Protein sequence: CATTPLAGKETQYF.

This chain connects TRBV11-2 to TRBJ2-2, with 8 bases aligning to TRBD1. The germline gives CDR1 SGHAT, CDR2 FQNNGV. Germline trimming cut 3 bases from V and 2 bases from J; bases unmatched to any gene: 2. The CDR3 extends over 15 amino acids. This CDR3 reads CASSFPGGNTGELFF. DNA for the CDR3: TGTGCCAGCAGCTTCCCAGGGGGCAACACCGGGGAGCTGTTTTTT.

Worth noting for this clonotype: Its ends do not fully match the called genes, so a read error is possible. This chain links TRBV19 with TRBJ1-1; TRBD1 aligns across 10 bases. The CDR3 totals 17 residues. Germline V CDR1 and CDR2: LNHDA, SQIVND (reference sequence). DNA of the CDR3: TGTGCCGGTAGTACGGACAGGGGGAGATCTGAGAACACTGAAGCTTTCTTT. This gives the protein CAGSTDRGRSENTEAFF. Filled out from reference TRBV19 and TRBJ1-1, the complete variable domain reads DGGITQSPKYLFRKEGQNVTLSCEQNLNHDAMYWYRQDPGQGLRLIYYSQIVNDFQKGDIAEGYSVSREKKESFPLTVTSAQKNPTAFYLCAGSTDRGRSENTEAFFGQGTRLTVV.

This clonotype was found a few times. This chain links TRBV6-1 with TRBJ1-5; tentatively, D is TRBD1 (5 bases). From germline, CDR1 is MNHNS and CDR2 SASEGT. This CDR3 spans 14 amino acids. Trimming cost V 6 bases and J 5 bases, with 14 bases left between them. The CDR3 sequence: CASRTSGGDQPQHF. The CDR3 region has the DNA TGTGCCAGCAGGACCTCAGGAGGGGATCAGCCCCAGCATTTT.